The subject of this entry is one T cell receptor beta chain. Its antigen remains unidentified. This entry belongs to a study of hypomethylating agent response in myelodysplastic syndrome. Notes on the study in general: After hypomethylating agent treatment, diversity and clonality showed no significant change, overall or by response. Possible novel MDS antigen recognition by shared GLIPH2 clusters needs experimental validation.

Clones were sequenced by immunoSEQ multiplex PCR, and TCRdb holds only the in-frame ones, with some missing. The data contain 2,000 or so clones, 75% to 85% of them singletons. Sequences were derived from bone marrow, sampled before or after starting hypomethylating agent treatment for myelodysplastic syndrome (not recorded which). This TCR was sampled from a human donor with myelodysplastic syndrome.

This CDR3 reads CASSRDVNYGYTF. The CDR3 DNA reads as TGTGCCAGCAGCAGGGACGTTAACTATGGCTACACCTTC. The chain has TRBV7-2 and TRBJ1-2; weak D call: TRBD1 (5 bases). Trimming took 5 bases from V and 1 from J, leaving 8 bases between them. CDR3 size: 13 residues. Germline V gene data show CDR1 as SGHTA and CDR2 as FQGNSA.